One TCR beta chain is described in this entry. This specimen belongs to a study of shared clonotypes between healthy human individuals. Naive-designated CD8 cells lacked CD45RO, were positively enriched for CCR7, and omitted terminally differentiated effector memory CD45RA+ cells. Trimming removed 8 bases from V and 6 bases from J, with 15 bases in between. The CDR3 spans 13 residues. The V gene's germline CDR1 is SNHLY and CDR2 FYNNEI. Produced via immunoSEQ multiplex PCR; TCRdb's table is partial and in-frame only. This sample carries about 820,000 clones, nearly 95% of them seen once, and the ten largest clones take more than 20%.

The chain uses TRBV2 and TRBJ2-3; D is unresolved. The TCR comes from a man in his thirties or forties in good health. The sequenced sample was naive CD8+ T cells sorted from blood. The CDR3 is CASFGRSPDTQYF. CDR3 nucleotide sequence: TGTGCCAGCTTCGGACGCAGCCCGGATACGCAGTATTTT. The full variable domain, with the rest looked up from reference TRBV2 and TRBJ2-3, is EPEVTQTPSHQVTQMGQEVILRCVPISNHLYFYWYRQILGQKVEFLVSFYNNEISEKSEIFDDQFSVERPDGSNFTLKIRSTKLEDSAMYFCASFGRSPDTQYFGPGTRLTVL.